This TCR beta chain stems from a study of cytomegalovirus exposure and HLA in healthy donors. The wider study: From 150 million to 200 million T cells, an earlier analysis saw approximately 110 million unique TCR beta sequences. Study observations and caveats: Overall, around 160 TCR beta chains were annotated as cytomegalovirus-associated.

With respect to this clone: The antigen remains undetermined.

Trimming took off 5 bases at V and 4 bases at J, with 12 bases between the two ends. The CDR3 spans 13 residues. Germline values: CDR1 SGHTA, CDR2 FQGTGA. Both 60 Vbeta primers and 13 Jbeta primers went into the PCR. Clones were read by immunoSEQ multiplex PCR, and TCRdb kept only the in-frame ones, dropping some. The table shows about 120,000 clones, with about 74% occurring only once. The V call is TRBV7-3, the J call TRBJ2-7; D is ambiguous. The receptor comes from a woman aged 40 to 55 in good health and CMV-seropositive. Sequences were obtained from PBMCs. CDR3 nucleotide sequence: TGTGCCAGCAGCCCGAGTCCATCTTACGAGCAGTACTTC. Translated: CASSPSPSYEQYF.